The 26 T cell receptor beta chains reported below all come from one sample, sequenced in a study of beta chain features in type 1 diabetes. Study-level points and caveats: Across all four CD4+ subsets, people with type 1 diabetes showed modestly shorter TCRB CDR3s.

These TCRs' antigens remain unknown. Expressed TCRB transcripts were sequenced because the isolated RNA had all been reverse transcribed beforehand. The table came from immunoSEQ multiplex PCR; TCRdb's copy has only in-frame clones and leaves some out. Of some 190,000 clones detected, roughly 8% appear once; the ten largest clones hold 0.94%. Source material: central memory CD4+ T cells from blood. Source of these receptors: a woman aged 40 to 50 with type 1 diabetes.

This clone has just a few counts. This chain uses TRBV28 with TRBJ1-1, with a tentative D call TRBD1 (6 bases). With 5 bases removed from V and 4 bases from J, the gap between germline ends came to 20 bases. Per the germline V gene, CDR1 is MDHEN and CDR2 is SYDVKM. This CDR3 spans 16 amino acids. The CDR3 loop is CASSPPSMGAGTEAFF. The CDR3 nucleotides read TGTGCCAGCAGTCCACCGAGTATGGGGGCCGGCACTGAAGCTTTCTTT.

This clone was seen more than once but under ten times. The chain carries TRBV7-2 and TRBJ2-4; 10 bases agree with TRBD1. V shed 5 bases, J shed 8 bases, and the junction held 3 bases outside the gene matches. CDR1 SGHTA and CDR2 FQGNSA come from the germline V gene. The CDR3 is 13 residues long. CDR3 loop: CASSPGQGYIQYF. The CDR3 coding sequence is TGTGCCAGCAGCCCGGGACAGGGGTACATTCAGTACTTC. Full variable domain (rest looked up from reference TRBV7-2 and TRBJ2-4): GAGVSQSPSNKVTEKGKDVELRCDPISGHTALYWYRQSLGQGLEFLIYFQGNSAPDKSGLPSDRFSAERTGGSVSTLTIQRTQQEDSAVYLCASSPGQGYIQYFGAGTRLSVL.

The rearrangement links TRBV11-1 to TRBJ2-1, with TRBD2 identical over 13 bases. The CDR3 consists of 15 residues. With 1 base clipped from V and 8 bases from J, the junction kept 2 bases outside the gene matches. Germline-derived CDR1 and CDR2 are SGHAT and FQDESV (reference sequence). CDR3 protein: CASSLGLAGGDEQFF. The CDR3 nucleotides read TGTGCCAGCAGCTTAGGACTAGCGGGAGGCGATGAGCAGTTCTTC. Complete variable domain (other parts from reference TRBV11-1 and TRBJ2-1): EAEVAQSPRYKITEKSQAVAFWCDPISGHATLYWYRQILGQGPELLVQFQDESVVDDSQLPKDRFSAERLKGVDSTLKIQPAELGDSAMYLCASSLGLAGGDEQFFGPGTRLTVL.

Many counts were recorded for this clone. The V and J genes are TRBV29-1 and TRBJ2-1; TRBD2 matches at 7 bases. CDR3 length equals 15 residues. Germline V CDR1 and CDR2: SQVTM, ANQGSEA. V dropped 8 bases and J dropped 6; count of bases not matched to a gene: 16. CDR3 sequence: CSSLRGLRGFNEQFF. Written as DNA, the CDR3 is TGCAGCTCCTTAAGGGGACTAAGGGGCTTCAATGAGCAGTTCTTC.

The V gene is TRBV28, the J gene TRBJ1-1; no definite D call. Looked up from germline, CDR1 is MDHEN and CDR2 is SYDVKM. Trimming removed 7 bases from V and 1 base from J, with 10 bases in between. There are 13 residues in the CDR3. The chain's CDR3 is CASTPNGNTEAFF. The CDR3 DNA follows: TGTGCCAGCACCCCTAATGGGAACACTGAAGCTTTCTTT. The entire variable domain, with the rest obtained from reference TRBV28 and TRBJ1-1, is as follows: DVKVTQSSRYLVKRTGEKVFLECVQDMDHENMFWYRQDPGLGLRLIYFSYDVKMKEKGDIPEGYSVSREKKERFSLILESASTNQTSMYLCASTPNGNTEAFFGQGTRLTVV.

This clone turned up a few times. V gene TRBV25-1 combines with J gene TRBJ2-2; D is undetermined. The V gene lost 4 bases and the J gene lost 6 bases, with 9 bases spanning the gap. The CDR3 runs to 13 residues. Germline CDR1 and CDR2: MGHDK and SYGVNS. The CDR3 here is CASSVTTAGELFF. The CDR3 DNA sequence: TGTGCCAGCAGTGTAACTACCGCCGGGGAGCTGTTTTTT.

In this sample, this clone turned up a few times. The chain couples TRBV6-5 to TRBJ2-5, with D perhaps matching TRBD2 (6 bases). Per germline, CDR1 MNHEY and CDR2 SVGAGI. CDR3 length equals 11 residues. The CDR3 DNA is TGTGCGTCTAGGAGGGACTTGGCCCAGTACTTC. Residues: CASRRDLAQYF.

J is TRBJ1-2 and V is TRBV7-3, with D perhaps matching TRBD1 (6 bases). CDR3 length equals 14 residues. The V and J ends lost 5 bases and 4 bases respectively, with 14 bases between them. Looked up from germline, CDR1 is SGHTA and CDR2 is FQGTGA. The CDR3, as DNA: TGTGCCAGCAGCCCCTCTCGGGACACCTATGGCTACACCTTC. Encoded protein: CASSPSRDTYGYTF.

This clone was picked up a small number of times. This rearrangement joins TRBV6-5 to TRBJ1-1; 8 bases map to TRBD1. The CDR3 totals 14 residues. Germline loops: CDR1 MNHEY, CDR2 SVGAGI. V shed 7 bases and J 1 base; nucleotides not matched to a gene: 5. CDR3 amino acids: CASTQGQANTEAFF. For the CDR3, the DNA is TGTGCCAGCACCCAGGGACAGGCGAACACTGAAGCTTTCTTT.

This clone was detected a few times. The chain has TRBV28 and TRBJ1-2; possible D gene TRBD1, 6 bases. The germline V gene encodes CDR1 MDHEN and CDR2 SYDVKM. This CDR3 is built from 12 residues. Trimming stripped 8 bases from V and 8 bases from J, with 15 bases between. The CDR3 region is CASGRQAGGYTF. CDR3 nucleotides: TGTGCCAGCGGGAGACAGGCCGGCGGCTACACCTTC.

The chain links TRBV2 to TRBJ2-6, with 7 nucleotides matching TRBD2. Germline CDR1 reads SNHLY; CDR2 reads FYNNEI. V trimming: 8 bases; J trimming: 2 bases; junction bases outside the gene matches: 6. The CDR3 is made up of 15 amino acids. The CDR3 sequence is CASREVQAGANVLTF. Written as DNA, the CDR3 is TGTGCCAGCCGGGAGGTCCAAGCTGGGGCCAACGTCCTGACTTTC.

This clone was observed a few times. This sequence joins TRBV30 and TRBJ2-4, with D possibly being TRBD1 (5 bases). Germline V gene lookup returns CDR1 GTSNPN and CDR2 SVGIG (reference sequence). The CDR3 extends over 13 amino acids. Trimming removed 5 bases at V and 1 base at J, with 9 bases between. CDR3 bases: TGTGCCTGGTCCTCAGGGGCCAAAAACATTCAGTACTTC. Residues: CAWSSGAKNIQYF.

The rearrangement uses TRBV9 and TRBJ2-7, with 11 bases fitting TRBD2. Per the germline V gene, CDR1 is SGDLS and CDR2 is YYNGEE. This CDR3 has 16 residues. J was trimmed by 4 bases and V by 2 bases; bases with no gene match: 8. The CDR3 protein is CASSVGGTSGRYEQYF. Written as DNA, the CDR3 is TGTGCCAGCAGCGTTGGGGGGACTAGCGGAAGGTACGAGCAGTACTTC.

The chain is built from TRBV11-2 and TRBJ2-3; D is unclear. The length of the CDR3 is 12 residues. Germline assignment: CDR1 SGHAT and CDR2 FQNNGV. Trimming took off 3 bases at V and 4 bases at J, with 5 bases between the two ends. This CDR3 is CASSFASDTQYF. CDR3 bases: TGTGCCAGCAGCTTCGCGTCAGATACGCAGTATTTT. The whole variable domain, filled in from reference TRBV11-2 and TRBJ2-3, reads EAGVAQSPRYKIIEKRQSVAFWCNPISGHATLYWYQQILGQGPKLLIQFQNNGVVDDSQLPKDRFSAERLKGVDSTLKIQPAKLEDSAVYLCASSFASDTQYFGPGTRLTVL.

This clone has a handful of counts. The V call is TRBV28, the J call TRBJ1-2; no clear D gene. This CDR3 has 11 amino acids. CDR1 is MDHEN and CDR2 is SYDVKM in the germline V gene. CDR3 in DNA: TGTGCTACGGTACAGACCTATGGCTACACCTTC. Amino acids: CATVQTYGYTF.

This clone came up many times. This sequence joins TRBV29-1 and TRBJ2-3; 7 bases align to TRBD1. V lost 7 bases, J lost 2 bases, and 6 bases stayed unmatched. The CDR3 totals 13 residues. Germline V gene data show CDR1 as SQVTM and CDR2 as ANQGSEA. The chain's CDR3 is CSAYRGNTDTQYF. The CDR3 nucleotides read TGCAGCGCCTACAGGGGCAACACAGATACGCAGTATTTT.

The V call is TRBV7-9, the J call TRBJ2-3; D gene uncertain. Trimming cost V 2 bases and J 7 bases, with 16 bases left between them. The CDR3 has 15 residues. Germline values: CDR1 SEHNR, CDR2 FQNEAQ (reference sequence). The CDR3 DNA follows: TGTGCCAGCAGCTTAAGCCCAAGCCCCCCAAATACGCAGTATTTT. Its protein product is CASSLSPSPPNTQYF.

This clone was counted between two and nine times. The chain has TRBV9 and TRBJ1-6; 10 nucleotides agree with TRBD1. The CDR3 covers 14 residues. CDR1 is SGDLS, CDR2 YYNGEE, per germline. Trimming at V came to 4 bases and at J to 9 bases, leaving 4 bases not matched to a gene. The CDR3: CASSHRQGASPLHF. CDR3 bases: TGTGCCAGCAGCCATCGACAGGGGGCTTCACCCCTCCACTTT. The complete variable domain, with remaining parts taken from reference TRBV9 and TRBJ1-6, reads DSGVTQTPKHLITATGQRVTLRCSPRSGDLSVYWYQQSLDQGLQFLIQYYNGEERAKGNILERFSAQQFPDLHSELNLSSLELGDSALYFCASSHRQGASPLHFGNGTRLTVT.

The chain uses TRBV9 and TRBJ1-5; possibly TRBD1 for D (5 bases). V lost 7 bases to trimming and J lost 1 base, with 12 bases between them. The CDR3 spans 14 residues. Germline lookup yields CDR1 SGDLS and CDR2 YYNGEE. The CDR3 is CASGGTESNQPQHF. CDR3 coding DNA: TGTGCCAGCGGCGGGACTGAGAGCAATCAGCCCCAGCATTTT.

In its sample, this clone was seen once. The chain joins TRBV7-2 to TRBJ2-2, with D maybe TRBD2 (7 bases). The CDR3 has 15 amino acids. The V and J ends lost 3 bases and 5 bases respectively, with 13 bases between them. Per germline, CDR1 SGHTA and CDR2 FQGNSA. Here the CDR3 DNA reads TGTGCCAGCAGCTTGCACGGGGGGCAAACCGGGGAGCTGTTTTTT. This translates into CASSLHGGQTGELFF.

This clone was seen a few times. The chain employs TRBV30 and TRBJ1-5; TRBD1 matches 8 bases. The CDR3 extends over 14 amino acids. Per germline, CDR1 GTSNPN and CDR2 SVGIG (reference sequence). J was trimmed by 4 bases and V by 4 bases; bases with no gene match: 6. CDR3 region: CAWTRDRKNQPQHF. CDR3 coding DNA: TGTGCCTGGACCCGGGACAGGAAAAATCAGCCCCAGCATTTT.

The sample holds a few counts of this clone. The genes are TRBV28 and TRBJ1-4, with a weak D call TRBD1 (6 bases). Trimming stripped 7 bases from V and 8 bases from J, with 17 bases between. The germline V gene encodes CDR1 MDHEN and CDR2 SYDVKM. The CDR3 runs 14 residues. CDR3 region: CASMDVGAGEKLFF. The CDR3 DNA follows: TGTGCCAGCATGGACGTGGGGGCAGGGGAAAAACTGTTTTTT. Full variable domain (outside the CDR3, taken from reference TRBV28 and TRBJ1-4): DVKVTQSSRYLVKRTGEKVFLECVQDMDHENMFWYRQDPGLGLRLIYFSYDVKMKEKGDIPEGYSVSREKKERFSLILESASTNQTSMYLCASMDVGAGEKLFFGSGTQLSVL.

CDR3 in DNA: TGTGCCAGCAGTTTATATCGGGGGGGGCCCGCAGATACGCAGTATTTT. It codes for CASSLYRGGPADTQYF. V and J are TRBV28 and TRBJ2-3; 8 positions match TRBD2. The CDR3 loop spans 16 amino acids. CDR1 is MDHEN and CDR2 is SYDVKM in the germline V gene. Trimming cost V 1 base and J 4 bases; bases outside gene matches: 7.

The rearrangement links TRBV2 to TRBJ1-4, with 10 nucleotides matching TRBD1. In germline, CDR1 is SNHLY, CDR2 FYNNEI. V lost 4 bases to trimming and J lost 8 bases; unmatched junction nucleotides: 13. This CDR3 comprises 17 residues. CDR3 sequence (DNA): TGTGCCAGCAGTGGGGGGACAGGGGAAAGAGGGGGCGAAAAACTGTTTTTT. This translates into CASSGGTGERGGEKLFF.

The rearrangement links TRBV4-3 to TRBJ1-1; tentative D call: TRBD1 (5 bases). This CDR3 spans 17 amino acids. CDR1 LGHNA and CDR2 YSLEER come from the germline V gene. The germline V and J ends were trimmed by 1 base and 0 bases, with 15 bases remaining between them. CDR3 sequence reads: CASSQAWSQAMNTEAFF. CDR3 coding DNA: TGCGCCAGCAGCCAAGCATGGTCACAGGCAATGAACACTGAAGCTTTCTTT.

The rearrangement joins TRBV7-6 to TRBJ2-5; no clear D gene. Germline assignment: CDR1 SGHVS and CDR2 FNYEAQ. V dropped 1 base and J dropped 2 bases, with 8 bases sitting between them. The CDR3 runs 14 residues. The CDR3 protein is CASSLGPSQETQYF. The CDR3 bases are TGTGCCAGCAGCTTAGGGCCTTCTCAAGAGACCCAGTACTTC.